These T cell receptor beta chains were read from a single sample in a study of read filtering for tumor transcriptome and immune sequencing. TCRdb recomputed calls from the reads with MiXCR, one row per CDR3 protein. The sample has about 63,000 distinct CDR3 sequences; approximately 15% are singletons. Sequenced: a population of CD138-negative cells sorted from bone marrow. The origin of the receptors is a donor older than 35 with multiple myeloma. The CDR3 runs from the conserved cysteine through the conserved F or W. A D gene is named only where the DNA matches it firmly. Size is stated for part of the rows, as once, few or many counts, or as a class when the clone is expanded.

D gene	clone size	V gene	J gene	CDR3 DNA	CDR3 protein
NA	NA	TRBV7-9	TRBJ2-1	TGTGCCAGCAGCTTAGCGCAGGGGCTAGTTAATGAGCAGTTCTTC	CASSLAQGLVNEQFF
NA	NA	TRBV5-1	TRBJ2-1	TGCGCCAGCAGCTTGAACGACAATGAGCAGTTCTTC	CASSLNDNEQFF
NA	many	TRBV7-8	TRBJ2-3	TGTGCCAGCAGCTCCCAAGGTAGCACAGATACGCAGTATTTT	CASSSQGSTDTQYF
NA	NA	TRBV27	TRBJ1-1	TGTGCCAGCAGTTCAGGGCAGGCCTCCTACGAGCGGTACTTT	CASSSGQASYERYF
NA	many	TRBV11-3	TRBJ2-1	TGTGCCAGCAGCTTAAGGGGGGGGGCCGGGATCGGGGGCAATGAGCAGTTCTTC	CASSLRGGAGIGGNEQFF
NA	many	TRBV7-9	TRBJ2-1	TGTGCCAGCAGCTTAGATTTAGGTTATCGGGGGAATGAGCAGTTCTTC	CASSLDLGYRGNEQFF
NA	NA	TRBV6-2/TRBV6-3	TRBJ2-3	TGTGCCAGCAGTCCTCCCGTTCGGGCAGATACGCAGTATTTT	CASSPPVRADTQYF
NA	many	TRBV29-1	TRBJ1-2	TGCAGCGTCGCCCCAGGGCCCCGCTATGGCTACACCTTC	CSVAPGPRYGYTF
TRBD1	many	TRBV6-2/TRBV6-3	TRBJ1-5	TGTGCCAGCAGTTCGACAGGGACCCCTCAGCCCCAGCATTTT	CASSSTGTPQPQHF
NA	many	TRBV20-1	TRBJ2-7	TGCAGTGCCCCCGCAGGGACCAAATACGAGCAGTACTTC	CSAPAGTKYEQYF
NA	many	TRBV6-2/TRBV6-3	TRBJ2-1	TGTGCCAGCAGTTACTCAGACAATGAGCAGTTCTTC	CASSYSDNEQFF
TRBD1	few	TRBV28	TRBJ2-7	TGTGCCAGCAGTCAAACGGGACAGGGGTACTACGAGCAGTACTTC	CASSQTGQGYYEQYF
TRBD2	many	TRBV6-6	TRBJ2-7	TGTGCCAGCAGTCCACGCTCCGGGACTAGCGGGAGACGTTCCAACGAGCAGTACTTC	CASSPRSGTSGRRSNEQYF
TRBD1	many	TRBV7-9	TRBJ2-7	TGTGCCAGCAGAGGGGACAGGGAAGGAGCCTACGAGCAGTACTTC	CASRGDREGAYEQYF
NA	many	TRBV19	TRBJ2-1	TGTGCCAGCGGAACCGGGACTGGCCTATACAATGAGCAGTTCTTC	CASGTGTGLYNEQFF
NA	many	TRBV20-1	TRBJ2-6	TGCAGTGCACAAAATGGACCCTCTGGGGCCAACGTCCTGACTTTC	CSAQNGPSGANVLTF
TRBD1	many	TRBV2	TRBJ2-1	TGTGCCAGCAGTTTTAGGGGGCAGGGTGGTGGTGAGCAGTTCTTC	CASSFRGQGGGEQFF
TRBD2	many	TRBV24-1	TRBJ2-1	TGTGCCACCAGTGATCCGGGACTAGCGGGAGATTTTGAGCAGTTCTTC	CATSDPGLAGDFEQFF
TRBD2	NA	TRBV28	TRBJ2-1	TGTGCCAGCAGCAAATTTACTAGCGGGAAGGGTGAGCAGTTCTTC	CASSKFTSGKGEQFF
NA	many	TRBV11-2	TRBJ2-2	TGTGCCAGCAGCTTAGTGCTAGGAGGGACCGGGGAGCTGTTTTTT	CASSLVLGGTGELFF
NA	many	TRBV5-1	TRBJ2-2	TGCGCCAGCAGCTTTAGCCCCTCCGGGGAGCTGTTTTTT	CASSFSPSGELFF
NA	few	TRBV15	TRBJ2-7	TGTGCCACCAGCAGAGATGTGGGCTACGAGCAGTACTTC	CATSRDVGYEQYF
NA	many	TRBV6-4	TRBJ2-3	TGTGCCAGCAGTGACGGGGTCACAGATACGCAGTATTTT	CASSDGVTDTQYF
NA	many	TRBV20-1	TRBJ1-1	TGCAGTGCTAGTTGGTCGAGAAGGAACACTGAAGCTTTCTTT	CSASWSRRNTEAFF
NA	many	TRBV10-2	TRBJ2-1	TGCGCCAGCAGTGAGTCTTATGAGCAGTTCTTC	CASSESYEQFF
NA	many	TRBV5-4	TRBJ2-1	TGTGCCAGCAGCTCCCGACTAGAGGGCAATGAGCAGTTCTTC	CASSSRLEGNEQFF
TRBD1	many	TRBV10-3	TRBJ2-1	TGTGCCATCAGTGACTGGGACAGGGTGAGGGAGCAGTTCTTC	CAISDWDRVREQFF
NA	many	TRBV20-1	TRBJ1-6	TGCAGTGCTCCCGACACAGGGAATAATTCACCCCTCCACTTT	CSAPDTGNNSPLHF
NA	many	TRBV20-1	TRBJ2-7	TGCAGCCCCTTTAGGCAAGTTCTTCCCCCCTACTTC	CSPFRQVLPPYF
NA	many	TRBV7-3	TRBJ2-6	TGTGCCAGCAGCTTATTTACTGGGCCCAACGTCCTGACTTTC	CASSLFTGPNVLTF
TRBD1	many	TRBV4-2	TRBJ2-2	TGTGCCAGCAGCCATCCCCCGGGACAGGGGAACACCGGGGAGCTGTTTTTT	CASSHPPGQGNTGELFF
TRBD1	many	TRBV7-2	TRBJ1-2	TGTGCCAGCAGCGCGGGACAGGGGTCCTATGGCTACACCTTC	CASSAGQGSYGYTF
NA	NA	TRBV20-1	TRBJ1-6	TGCAGTGCCGGCGGGGGGGAACTTAATTCACCCCTCCACTTT	CSAGGGELNSPLHF
NA	many	TRBV29-1	TRBJ1-1	TGCAGCGTTTACAGGAACACTGAAGCTTTCTTT	CSVYRNTEAFF
TRBD1	many	TRBV6-5	TRBJ2-6	TGTGCCAGCAGTTACTCAGGACAGGGGGTGGCTGGGGCCAACGTCCTGACTTTC	CASSYSGQGVAGANVLTF
TRBD1	few	TRBV29-1	TRBJ1-1	TGCAGCGTTGAAGATGGACAGGGAGGAAACACTGAAGCTTTCTTT	CSVEDGQGGNTEAFF
NA	many	TRBV10-3	TRBJ2-1	TGTGCCATCAGTGAGTCGATTGGCTCCTCCTTGATCTTC	CAISESIGSSLIF
NA	many	TRBV5-1	TRBJ2-3	TGCGCCAGCAGCTCCACTAGCACAGATACGCAGTATTTT	CASSSTSTDTQYF
NA	NA	TRBV20-1	TRBJ1-1	TGCAGTGCTAGCTGGGCATTTCCACGGGGGGGGCCTGGGGCTTTCTTT	CSASWAFPRGGPGAFF
TRBD2	many	TRBV7-8	TRBJ2-1	TGTGCCAGCAGCTTAGGGACTAGCGGACTAAATGAGCAGTTCTTC	CASSLGTSGLNEQFF
TRBD1	once	TRBV7-2	TRBJ1-2	TGTGCCAGCAAGACAGGGGGGACTACCTATGGCTGCACCTTC	CASKTGGTTYGCTF
TRBD1	many	TRBV9	TRBJ2-4	TGTGCCAGCAGCGCCGTAGGTACAGGGGCCCAAAACATTCAGTACTTC	CASSAVGTGAQNIQYF
NA	many	TRBV30	TRBJ2-2	TGTGCCTGGAGTCTAAGGATCGAGGACGCCGGGGAGCTGTTTTTT	CAWSLRIEDAGELFF
NA	many	TRBV18	TRBJ1-2	TGTGCCAGCTCACCATCTTGGGTCCCCTATGGCTACACCTTC	CASSPSWVPYGYTF
TRBD1	NA	TRBV28	TRBJ2-2	TGTGCCAGCAGAACTCTAAATAGACAGGGATTAGCCGGGGAGCTGTTTTTT	CASRTLNRQGLAGELFF
NA	many	TRBV7-3	TRBJ2-1	TGTGCCAGCAGCTTAATTAGCGGCCAAACCTACAATGAGCAGTTCTTC	CASSLISGQTYNEQFF
NA	many	TRBV29-1	TRBJ1-1	TGCAGCGTTGAAGACAGAATGGGCACTGAAGCTTTCTTT	CSVEDRMGTEAFF
TRBD1	NA	TRBV7-8	TRBJ2-3	TGTGCCAGCAGCTTAAGACAGGGCCAGTTGGGAGATACGCAGTATTTT	CASSLRQGQLGDTQYF
NA	few	TRBV11-2	TRBJ2-1	TGTGCCAGCAGCTTAGTGCTAATCTCCTACAATGAGCAGTTCTTC	CASSLVLISYNEQFF
NA	many	TRBV10-3	TRBJ2-7	TGTGCCATCATGAGGGGTAACGAGCAGTACTTC	CAIMRGNEQYF
NA	many	TRBV7-9	TRBJ1-6	TGTGCCAGCAGCTTAATTGGCAAGCCAGCTAATTCACCCCTCCACTTT	CASSLIGKPANSPLHF
TRBD1	many	TRBV11-3	TRBJ2-7	TGTGCCAGCAGCCGAGAGACAGGGTACGAGCAGTACTTC	CASSRETGYEQYF
NA	many	TRBV5-1	TRBJ2-1	TGCGCCAGCAGCTTGGGGGGGGCACAATACAATGAGCAGTTCTTC	CASSLGGAQYNEQFF
NA	NA	TRBV28	TRBJ2-6	TGTGCCAGCAGTAGCAGGGGGAGGACTGGGGCCAACGTCCTGACTTTC	CASSSRGRTGANVLTF
NA	few	TRBV19	TRBJ2-3	TGTGCCAGTACTAGAAGAGCAGCCACCGTGGATACGCAGTATTTT	CASTRRAATVDTQYF
NA	NA	TRBV4-1	TRBJ2-1	TGCGCCAGCAGCCAAGGGGCCGCTAGCGCCGGCTCCTACAATGAGCAGTTCTTC	CASSQGAASAGSYNEQFF